Included here is one T cell receptor beta chain sequence, with context. Sequenced by immunoSEQ multiplex PCR; TCRdb stores in-frame clones only, minus some. The sample lists under 450,000 clones; more than 65% were seen once. The sample originates from a study of blood T cell repertoires in COVID-19. The CDR3 loop spans 13 amino acids. The germline V gene encodes CDR1 SNHLY and CDR2 FYNNEI. Trimming took 5 bases from V and 6 from J; bases not matched to a gene: 5. The receptor was derived from a human donor with acute or convalescent COVID-19. The donor label of this sample is uncertain. The chain couples TRBV2 to TRBJ2-3; TRBD1 agrees at 7 bases. Material for sequencing was peripheral blood. In DNA form, the CDR3 reads TGTGCCAGCAGTCGAGGGGGCAGGGATACGCAGTATTTT. Translation: CASSRGGRDTQYF.